This TCR beta chain emerged from a study of blood T cells in healthy people across ages. The CDR3 spans 12 residues. Alongside a J-beta primer mix, a sample-barcoded 5' primer served in a second PCR lasting 7 to 11 cycles. TCRdb recomputed calls from the 5' RACE reads with MiXCR, one row per CDR3 protein. The top ten hold about two fifths of the sample, which has roughly 800,000 distinct CDR3 sequences, less than 70% seen once. Material for sequencing was blood. The clonotype originates from a man older than 75 in good health. The rearrangement joins TRBV21-1 to TRBJ2-3; the DNA was not compared with TRBD1, the D call given in the table. TRBV21-1 is assigned pseudogene status. CDR3 protein: CASDGANRYAYF. CDR3 DNA sequence: TGTGCCAGCGATGGGGCCAACAGATACGCGTATTTT.